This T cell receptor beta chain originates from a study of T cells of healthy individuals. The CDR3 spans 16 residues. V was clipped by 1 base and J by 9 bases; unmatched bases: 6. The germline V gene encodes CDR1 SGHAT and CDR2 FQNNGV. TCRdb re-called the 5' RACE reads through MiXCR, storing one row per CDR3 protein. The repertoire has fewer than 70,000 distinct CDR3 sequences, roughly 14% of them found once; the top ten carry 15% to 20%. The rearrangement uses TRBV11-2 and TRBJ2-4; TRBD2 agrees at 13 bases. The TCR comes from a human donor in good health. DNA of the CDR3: TGTGCCAGCAGCTTAGGACTAGCGGGAGGTCTCGTCATTCAGTACTTC. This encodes CASSLGLAGGLVIQYF.